This TCR beta chain is from a study of CD8 T cells in Susac syndrome. This CDR3 contains 13 residues. CDR1 is MNHEY, CDR2 SMNVEV, per germline (reference sequence). Trimming cost V 8 bases and J 7 bases; bases outside gene matches: 11. Negative isolation was used for CD8+ and CD4+ T cells and FACS enrichment for TEMRA cells. This clonotype showed up just once. Reverse transcription of about 0.45 to 1 ug RNA used random hexamers. TCRdb called the immunoSEQ multiplex PCR reads again in MiXCR, with one record for every CDR3 protein. The table records around 100,000 distinct CDR3 sequences, approximately 95% of them present only once.

The V gene is TRBV27, the J gene TRBJ2-7, with 7 bases lining up with TRBD1. The clonotype comes from a human donor with Susac syndrome. Source material: CD8+ T cells from PBMCs. CDR3 coding DNA: TGTGCCAGCCGCTACGCAGGGACAGAGGAGCAGTACTTC. This translates into CASRYAGTEEQYF.